This T cell receptor beta chain was identified in a study of graft-versus-host responses after intestinal transplantation. About the research overall: The recipients all started with anti-thymocyte globulin induction and then took tacrolimus and steroids for roughly 3 years.

Notes on the study in general: Analysis identified GvH clones in recipient marrow, with some appearing first in ileum or blood.

About this clone: Its cognate antigen is unknown.

Some clones are missing from TCRdb's copy, which holds only in-frame ones; the method was immunoSEQ multiplex PCR. There are over 100,000 clones in the sample; about 92% occur only once, and approximately 0.22% lies in the top ten. Here the sequenced sample was unstimulated CD4+ T cells sorted from spleen or lymph node cells, taken before transplant. The clonotype originates from a human donor who was the organ donor for an intestinal transplant.

CDR3 nucleotide sequence: TGTGCCAGCAGTGAGTACGAGGGCAATCAGCCCCAGCATTTT. Translation: CASSEYEGNQPQHF. The gene calls are TRBV6-1 and TRBJ1-5; D gene uncertain. The CDR3 length is 14 residues. The ends were cut back, 3 bases at V and 2 bases at J, with 8 bases in the middle. Per germline, CDR1 MNHNS and CDR2 SASEGT.